The 10 T cell receptor beta chains below all came from one sample that was sequenced in a study of T cell repertoires in aging, cancer and after chemotherapy. Amplification of TCR beta used genomic DNA extracted from peripheral blood. A mixed TRB-A/B primer pool amplified rearranged TRB by multiplex touch-down PCR. MiXCR was run by TCRdb on the multiplex PCR reads, yielding one entry per CDR3 protein. The repertoire holds thousands of distinct CDR3 sequences, with more than 15% as singletons. The specimen sequenced was blood. These receptors all come from a human donor with a solid tumor.

In this sample, this clonotype is medium-sized. The rearrangement uses TRBV20-1 and TRBJ2-7, with TRBD2 matching over 7 bases. The junction had 11 bases not matched to a gene; V was cut back by 5 bases and J by 4 bases. Germline V CDR1 and CDR2: DFQATT, SNEGSKA (reference sequence). CDR3 size: 14 residues. The CDR3 nucleotides are TGCAGTGCTCCACGACTAGCCGCGGGGTACGAGCAGTACTTC. It yields the protein CSAPRLAAGYEQYF.

V usage is TRBV10-3 and J usage is TRBJ2-2; TRBD1 aligns across 8 bases. Germline V gene sequence: CDR1 ENHRY, CDR2 SYGVKD. The V and J ends lost 6 bases and 3 bases, in that order; junction bases with no gene match: 6. The CDR3 contains 15 residues. CDR3 sequence: CAIRSRGPDTGELFF. In nucleotides, the CDR3 is TGTGCCATCAGGAGCAGGGGGCCGGACACCGGGGAGCTGTTTTTT.

By share, this clonotype counts as medium-sized. The rearrangement links TRBV19 to TRBJ1-1; TRBD1 might be the D (5 bases). The V end lost 5 bases, the J end lost 2 bases, and 15 bases lay between the germline ends. The CDR3 length is 15 residues. From germline, CDR1 is LNHDA and CDR2 SQIVND (reference sequence). The CDR3: CASSGLGRRNTEAFF. The CDR3 nucleotides are TGTGCCAGTAGTGGTCTGGGACGGCGTAACACTGAAGCTTTCTTT.

The J gene is TRBJ2-7, the V gene TRBV4-2; TRBD1 might be the D (6 bases). Trimming stripped 0 bases from V and 2 bases from J, with 14 bases between. CDR1 and CDR2 from the germline V gene are LGHNA and YNFKEQ. The CDR3 extends over 16 amino acids. The CDR3 protein is CASSQDGRTAPYEQYF. Here the CDR3 DNA reads TGTGCCAGCAGCCAAGATGGGCGGACAGCCCCCTACGAGCAGTACTTC.

This clonotype is medium-sized (0.01 to 0.1%). The chain uses TRBV28 and TRBJ2-7, with D possibly TRBD1 on 6 matching bases. Trimming removed 6 bases at V and 2 bases at J, with 26 bases between. Germline values: CDR1 MDHEN, CDR2 SYDVKM. The CDR3 loop spans 18 amino acids. The CDR3, as DNA: TGTGCCAGCAGCATATCCACCCAAGGGTGGGGACATACCTACGAGCAGTACTTC. Residues: CASSISTQGWGHTYEQYF.

This clonotype is termed medium-sized. The V gene is TRBV11-2, the J gene TRBJ2-1, with D unresolved. This CDR3 comprises 15 residues. Per the germline V gene, CDR1 is SGHAT and CDR2 is FQNNGV. Trimming removed 1 base at V and 0 bases at J, with 7 bases between. For the CDR3, the DNA is TGTGCCAGCAGCTTAGTGAGAGGCTCCTACAATGAGCAGTTCTTC. It translates to CASSLVRGSYNEQFF.

As for this clonotype: A much bigger clone sits one base away, suggesting this may be a read error. V usage is TRBV6-1 and J usage is TRBJ1-3; D might be TRBD1 (6 bases). Germline V gene lookup returns CDR1 MNHNS and CDR2 SASEGT. This CDR3 has 15 residues. This CDR3 is CVSSEGTGAGNTIYF. The CDR3 bases are TGTGTCAGCAGTGAAGGTACGGGGGCCGGAAACACCATATATTTT.

In this sample, this clonotype is large. This rearrangement joins TRBV27 to TRBJ2-7, with 8 bases identical to TRBD1. CDR3 size: 14 residues. Trimming took 5 bases from V and 6 from J; bases not matched to a gene: 9. Per germline, CDR1 MNHEY and CDR2 SMNVEV (reference sequence). CDR3 region: CASSTGQGSGEQYF. In DNA form, the CDR3 reads TGTGCCAGCAGTACAGGACAGGGTTCGGGCGAGCAGTACTTC.

This clonotype was found a few times. V usage is TRBV5-6 and J usage is TRBJ2-2; D gene unclear. This CDR3 comprises 14 residues. Per germline, CDR1 SGHDT and CDR2 YYEEEE. V was clipped by 4 bases and J by 6 bases, with 13 bases between them. CDR3 DNA: TGTGCCAGCAGCAACGCCATGGCTGCCGGGGAGCTGTTTTTT. It translates to CASSNAMAAGELFF.

This clonotype qualifies as medium-sized. This chain links TRBV11-2 with TRBJ2-7, with unresolved D. Germline loops: CDR1 SGHAT, CDR2 FQNNGV. The CDR3 loop spans 11 amino acids. V was clipped by 5 bases and J by 6 bases, with 8 bases between them. In DNA form, the CDR3 reads TGTGCCAGCAGCCCCTTACGCGAGCAGTACTTC. Translated: CASSPLREQYF.